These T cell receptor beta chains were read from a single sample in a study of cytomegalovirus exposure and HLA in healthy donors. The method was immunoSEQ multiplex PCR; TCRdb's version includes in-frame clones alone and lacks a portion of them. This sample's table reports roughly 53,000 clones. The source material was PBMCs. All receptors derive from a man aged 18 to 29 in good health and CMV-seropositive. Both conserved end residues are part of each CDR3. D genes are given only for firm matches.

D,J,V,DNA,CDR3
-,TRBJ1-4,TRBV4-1,TGCGCCAGCAGCCTCTCAAACCGGTTGTTTTTT,CASSLSNRLFF
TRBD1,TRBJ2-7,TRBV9,TGTGCCAGCAGCCAGCCGGGACAGGGTAACGAGCAGTACTTC,CASSQPGQGNEQYF
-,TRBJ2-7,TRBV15,TGTGCCACCAGCAGAGGAGGGGGAACGGGGTACGAGCAGTACTTC,CATSRGGGTGYEQYF
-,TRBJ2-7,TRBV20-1,TGCAGTGCAGCGAACTACGAGCAGTACTTC,CSAANYEQYF
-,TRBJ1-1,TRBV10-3,TGTGCCATCAGTGAGTCAGGGGGGGGGAACACTGAAGCTTTCTTT,CAISESGGGNTEAFF
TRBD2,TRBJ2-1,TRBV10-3,TGTGCCATCAGTGACAGCGGGAGGGTTGGTAATGAGCAGTTCTTC,CAISDSGRVGNEQFF
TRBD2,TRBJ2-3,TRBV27,TGTGCCAGCAGTTCAGGGACTAGCGGGGTAGCTAGCACAGATACGCAGTATTTT,CASSSGTSGVASTDTQYF
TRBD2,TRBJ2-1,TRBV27,TGTGCCAGCAGTTTGCAAGCGGGACGGCTTTACAATGAGCAGTTCTTC,CASSLQAGRLYNEQFF
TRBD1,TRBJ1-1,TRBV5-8,TGTGCCAGCAGGCCCGGGACAGAGGGGACTGAAGCTTTCTTT,CASRPGTEGTEAFF
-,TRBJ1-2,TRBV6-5,TGTGCCAGCAGTATCGACACAGGGTTGGGGGGCTACACCTTC,CASSIDTGLGGYTF
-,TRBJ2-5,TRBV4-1,TGCGCCAGCAGCCACTCTAGTAGGCGGGAGACCCAGTACTTC,CASSHSSRRETQYF
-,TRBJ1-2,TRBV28,TGTGCCAGCAGCACAGTTGGGGGCGCTACGAACTATGGCTACACCTTC,CASSTVGGATNYGYTF
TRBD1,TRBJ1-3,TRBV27,TGTGCCAGCAGTGTGATAGGGGGCTCGGGAAACACCATATATTTT,CASSVIGGSGNTIYF
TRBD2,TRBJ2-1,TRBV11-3,TGTGCCAGCAGCAAACGGACTAGCGGCAATGAGCAGTTCTTC,CASSKRTSGNEQFF
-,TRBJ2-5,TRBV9,TGTGCCAGCAGCTCCCCTTACCAAGAGACCCAGTACTTC,CASSSPYQETQYF
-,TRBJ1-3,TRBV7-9,TGTGCCAGCAGTAGTACAGGGTTCTCTGGAAACACCATATATTTT,CASSSTGFSGNTIYF
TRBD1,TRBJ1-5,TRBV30,TGTGCCTGGAGTGCAGGGGGCGAGCAGCCCCAGCATTTT,CAWSAGGEQPQHF
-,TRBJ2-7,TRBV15,TGTGCCACCAGCAGAGGGTATCGGGATACGGAATACGAGCAGTACTTC,CATSRGYRDTEYEQYF
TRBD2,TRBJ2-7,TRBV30,TGTGCCTGGAGTCCGTTAAGCGGGAGAGCCGGCGAGCAGTACTTC,CAWSPLSGRAGEQYF
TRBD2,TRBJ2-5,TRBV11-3,TGTGCCAGCAGCTTTGGGACTACCCAAGAGACCCAGTACTTC,CASSFGTTQETQYF
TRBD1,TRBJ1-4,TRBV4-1,TGCGCCAGCAGCCAAGAGATGGGACAGGGGTATGAAAAACTGTTTTTT,CASSQEMGQGYEKLFF
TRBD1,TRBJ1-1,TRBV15,TGTGCCACCAGCAGAGAGATAACAGGGGCGAACACTGAAGCTTTCTTT,CATSREITGANTEAFF
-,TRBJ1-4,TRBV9,TGTGCCAGCAGCCCCCGGGGGGGAGGGGAAAAACTGTTTTTT,CASSPRGGGEKLFF
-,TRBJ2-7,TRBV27,TGTGCCAGCAGTTTATCGTACCGGGAGAAGTACGAGCAGTACTTC,CASSLSYREKYEQYF
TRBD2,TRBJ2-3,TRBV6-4,TGTGCCAGCAGTGACGCTAGCGGGAACACAGATACGCAGTATTTT,CASSDASGNTDTQYF
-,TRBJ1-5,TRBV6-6,TGTGCCAGCAGTTACTCCGACAGAGCCGGTCAGCCCCAGCATTTT,CASSYSDRAGQPQHF
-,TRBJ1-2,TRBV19,TGTGCCAGTAGTATAGCCAGGCGGGGCTTCAATGGCTACACCTTC,CASSIARRGFNGYTF
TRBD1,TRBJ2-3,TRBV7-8,TGTGCCAGCAGCTTCCGGGACAGCCGCACAGATACGCAGTATTTT,CASSFRDSRTDTQYF